The 10 T cell receptor beta chains presented below share a single source sample, sequenced in a study of identical twins. TCRdb re-called the 5' RACE reads through MiXCR, storing one row per CDR3 protein. The top ten hold around 0.5% of the sample, which has 540,000 or so distinct CDR3 sequences, around 24% seen once. These data also featured in a second study, about yellow fever vaccine responses in identical twins.

Material for sequencing was CD4+ T cells sorted from blood. The receptors here all came from a woman in her late teens or twenties in good health.

The V and J genes are TRBV6-5 and TRBJ2-6, with D maybe TRBD2 (5 bases). Trimming stripped 5 bases from V and 0 bases from J, with 5 bases between. The CDR3 loop spans 14 amino acids. Germline V gene data show CDR1 as MNHEY and CDR2 as SVGAGI. The CDR3 sequence: CASSTSSGANVLTF. The CDR3, as DNA: TGTGCCAGCAGTACTAGCTCTGGGGCCAACGTCCTGACTTTC.

This clonotype appeared many times. The chain has TRBV11-2 and TRBJ2-5; D is unresolved. The germline CDR1 and CDR2 sequences are SGHAT and FQNNGV. V lost 8 bases and J 2 bases, leaving 9 bases between the germline ends. The CDR3 spans 12 residues. CDR3 loop: CASRQPQETQYF. Here the CDR3 DNA reads TGTGCCAGCCGACAACCACAAGAGACCCAGTACTTC.

The chain uses TRBV18 and TRBJ2-3, with a possible D match to TRBD1 (6 bases). This CDR3 comprises 14 residues. The V and J ends lost 8 bases and 3 bases respectively, with 15 bases between them. Germline CDR1 and CDR2: KGHSH and LQKENI. The CDR3 bases are TGTGCCAGCCGTGGACAGCGCGGGACAGATACGCAGTATTTT. It is translated as CASRGQRGTDTQYF. Combining the CDR3 with reference TRBV18 and TRBJ2-3 gives the whole variable domain NAGVMQNPRHLVRRRGQEARLRCSPMKGHSHVYWYRQLPEEGLKFMVYLQKENIIDESGMPKERFSAEFPKEGPSILRIQQVVRGDSAAYFCASRGQRGTDTQYFGPGTRLTVL.

J is TRBJ2-7 and V is TRBV28, with TRBD1 identical over 9 bases. Germline CDR1 reads MDHEN; CDR2 reads SYDVKM. The CDR3 is made up of 15 amino acids. Trimming took 5 bases from V and 3 from J; bases not matched to a gene: 8. In nucleotides, the CDR3 is TGTGCCAGCAGTGGGGGGGGGACAGGGAACTACGAGCAGTACTTC. Residues: CASSGGGTGNYEQYF.

The V and J genes are TRBV25-1 and TRBJ2-5, with D possibly called TRBD1 or TRBD2 (6 bases each). The germline gives CDR1 MGHDK, CDR2 SYGVNS. Trimming left V 5 bases short and J 5 bases short, with 12 bases between. The CDR3 has 13 residues. CDR3 sequence: CASSIGGWETQYF. The CDR3 DNA sequence: TGTGCCAGCAGTATAGGGGGGTGGGAGACCCAGTACTTC.

The chain combines TRBV5-1 with TRBJ2-2; no reliable D call. Trimming took off 2 bases at V and 9 bases at J, with 8 bases between the two ends. There are 12 residues in the CDR3. The V gene's germline CDR1 is SGHRS and CDR2 YFSETQ. CDR3 sequence: CASSLRGRELFF. The CDR3 DNA sequence: TGCGCCAGCAGCTTAAGAGGAAGGGAGCTGTTTTTT.

V and J are TRBV24-1 and TRBJ2-1; D gene uncertain. Trimming took off 5 bases at V and 8 bases at J, with 9 bases between the two ends. In germline, CDR1 is KGHDR, CDR2 SFDVKD. This CDR3 comprises 12 residues. CDR3 coding DNA: TGTGCCACCAGTGGCTTGAAGTATGAGCAGTTCTTC. Translated: CATSGLKYEQFF.

The genes are TRBV6-1 and TRBJ2-6; D might be TRBD1 (5 bases). The V end lost 4 bases, the J end lost 0 bases, and 13 bases lay between the germline ends. The CDR3 extends over 17 amino acids. Germline V lookup: CDR1 MNHNS, CDR2 SASEGT. The CDR3 spells CASSAQGRHSGANVLTF. As DNA, the CDR3 is TGTGCCAGCAGTGCCCAGGGCAGGCACTCTGGGGCCAACGTCCTGACTTTC.

The J gene is TRBJ2-1, the V gene TRBV5-1; 7 bases fit TRBD2. Germline CDR1 SGHRS, CDR2 YFSETQ. The CDR3 covers 15 residues. The J segment lost 4 bases and the V segment lost 0 bases, leaving 4 bases of the junction unmatched. The CDR3 here is CASSLEGSGYNEQFF. As DNA, the CDR3 is TGCGCCAGCAGCTTGGAGGGTAGCGGGTACAATGAGCAGTTCTTC.

This sequence joins TRBV5-1 and TRBJ2-3; D perhaps matches TRBD1 (6 bases). The germline gives CDR1 SGHRS, CDR2 YFSETQ. The CDR3 is 15 amino acids. The V and J ends lost 1 base and 3 bases respectively, with 12 bases between them. The chain's CDR3 is CASSLPRGSTDTQYF. The CDR3 DNA reads TGCGCCAGCAGCTTGCCCAGGGGTTCGACAGATACGCAGTATTTT.